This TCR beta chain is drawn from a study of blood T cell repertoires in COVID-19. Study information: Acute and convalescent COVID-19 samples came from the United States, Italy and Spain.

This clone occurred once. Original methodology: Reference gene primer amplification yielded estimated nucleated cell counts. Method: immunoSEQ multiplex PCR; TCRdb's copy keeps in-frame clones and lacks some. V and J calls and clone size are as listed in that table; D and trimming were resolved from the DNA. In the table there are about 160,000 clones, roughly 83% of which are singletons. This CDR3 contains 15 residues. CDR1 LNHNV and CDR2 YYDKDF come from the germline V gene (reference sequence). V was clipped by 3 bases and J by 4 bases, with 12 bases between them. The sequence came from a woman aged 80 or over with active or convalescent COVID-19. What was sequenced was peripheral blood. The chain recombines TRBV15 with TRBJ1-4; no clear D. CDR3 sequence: CATSREGALNEKLFF. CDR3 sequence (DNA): TGTGCCACCAGCAGGGAAGGAGCGCTTAATGAAAAACTGTTTTTT.